This is a list of T cell receptor beta chains from one sample in a study of blood T cells in healthy people across ages. A single record per CDR3 protein comes from TCRdb applying MiXCR to the 5' RACE reads. The sample has some 760,000 distinct CDR3 sequences, more than 20% seen once. This sample also belongs to another study, concerning T cells of mothers and their children.

The sequenced material came from blood. These receptor sequences come from a boy aged 5-17 years in good health. Both conserved end residues are trimmed from each CDR3. A D gene is named only where the DNA matches it firmly.

d_call	v_call	cdr3_aa
-	TRBV3-1	ASSHRFETQY
-	TRBV6-2/TRBV6-3	ASSRPRLNEQY
-	TRBV7-2	ASSLVGQINYGYT
-	TRBV5-1	ASTLDLASSMGDEQF
-	TRBV4-1	ASSQVLGQLYGYT
-	TRBV12-5	ASGQGGNEQY
TRBD1	TRBV24-1	AARQGAEETQY
-	TRBV28	ASSLGQTTQY
-	TRBV4-2	ASSPVRELQETQY
-	TRBV25-1	ASTRSGRGETQY
TRBD1	TRBV4-1	ASSQGTGSVWNTEAF
-	TRBV29-1	SVRRGDRYNEQF
-	TRBV14	ASSQIDPTEAF
TRBD1	TRBV9	ASSVDVGTGNNEKLF
-	TRBV7-3	ASSLIGIGELF
-	TRBV27	ASTPGPGPQETQY
-	TRBV7-9	ASSPGGLNSPLH
-	TRBV29-1	SVEEAIPNEQF
-	TRBV14	ASSQDPAIYGYT
TRBD2	TRBV29-1	SVEFLPGLAGGWGGADTQY
TRBD1	TRBV15	ATSRDLGQGYVGPSGNTIY
TRBD2	TRBV3-1	ASSQDLASGVGDNEQF
TRBD1	TRBV7-9	ASSWSRGRADTQY
-	TRBV5-1	ASTPRRGDSVMNTEAF
-	TRBV7-9	ASSLEPGRVTF
TRBD2	TRBV6-1	ASSEEVSGSKYNEQF
-	TRBV28	ASSRDPNAEETQY
-	TRBV20-1	SVGGASWDEQY
-	TRBV6-2/TRBV6-3	ASSYALTGTRGQTQY
-	TRBV28	TSRGGYQETQY
-	TRBV20-1	SASFRSGRAYNEQF
TRBD2	TRBV12-3/TRBV12-4	ASSFPVLAGEETQY
-	TRBV20-1	SARGPPSPVPEKLF
TRBD1	TRBV29-1	SAAGGANNEQF
-	TRBV25-1	ASSEFWSNEKLF
TRBD2	TRBV5-1	ASSNGGTDTQY
TRBD2	TRBV7-9	ASSLETSRQY
-	TRBV28	ASKGGISYNEQF
TRBD2	TRBV7-2	ASSFSGGTDTQY
-	TRBV4-3	ASSQGGGLGGAF
TRBD2	TRBV7-6	ASSLGREGSNEQF
TRBD2	TRBV20-1	SARDGGSLQETQY
-	TRBV29-1	SGGGLMNTEAF
-	TRBV4-3	ASSQDSPSTAMNTEAF
-	TRBV28	ASSLYGFEQY
-	TRBV27	ASSLRGDHSPLH
TRBD2	TRBV3-1	ASDLAGGTDTQY